The T cell receptor beta chain under discussion was sequenced for a study of control samples from healthy donors and cancer patients. The assay was immunoSEQ multiplex PCR, and TCRdb's table has in-frame clones only and misses some. The table records 90,000 to 110,000 clones, about 83% of them present only once. The sequenced sample consisted of blood. This receptor was taken from a woman aged 50 to 60 in good health.

CDR3 in amino acids: CASSTRDGAVYGYTF. The CDR3 DNA sequence: TGTGCCAGCAGCACGAGAGACGGAGCTGTCTATGGCTACACCTTC. V is TRBV7-2 and J is TRBJ1-2; no clear D gene. Trimming removed 5 bases at V and 4 bases at J, with 17 bases between. The CDR3 is 15 residues long. Germline-derived CDR1 and CDR2 are SGHTA and FQGNSA.